Each of the 24 T cell receptor beta chains below was sequenced from the same sample in a study of molecular identifiers for immune sequencing clone quantification (dated 2018 in TCRdb). Receptor libraries were prepared by PCR. Reads for this sample came from a NextSeq 500. TCRdb reworked the public reads: Q25 trimming with fastp, MiXCR clone assembly, productive beta chains retained. Each CDR3 protein appears once, grouped with its most common genes and DNA. The sample table records about 97,000 distinct CDR3 sequences; about 35% of these occur just once. The ten biggest clones cover over 8% of the sample. The sequenced sample consisted of naive CD8+ T cells from blood, with Jurkat cell RNA spiked in. The meaning of the sample's cell subset or site label: FACS-sorted CD8+CD4-CCR7+CD45RA+ naive T cells. The receptor source for this set is a human donor in good health. Some libraries in this study had Jurkat cell RNA spiked in.

This clonotype was seen more than once but under ten times. Relative to the germline gene, one junction end is altered; a read error may explain this. V is TRBV27 and J is TRBJ2-7; D not certain. The CDR3 runs to 13 residues. Germline V gene data show CDR1 as MNHEY and CDR2 as SMNVEV (reference sequence). The CDR3 region has the DNA TGTGCCAGCAGTAAGGCCAGCTCCTACGAGCAGAACTTC. This translates into CASSKASSYEQNF.

This clonotype was observed a single time. A read error may produce the germline difference seen at one junction end. The chain employs TRBV20-1 and TRBJ2-3; no clear D gene. In germline, CDR1 is DFQATT, CDR2 SNEGSKA (reference sequence). CDR3 length: 12 residues. CDR3 sequence (DNA): TGCAGTGCCCATGGAGTCTCTGATACGCAGAATTTT. Amino acid sequence: CSAHGVSDTQNF.

The V call is TRBV5-5, the J call TRBJ2-3; D not resolved. The J call could be wrong; TRBJ1-5 is a better fit for the DNA end. The CDR3 sequence is 15 residues long. Germline V gene sequence: CDR1 SGHKS, CDR2 YYEKEE (reference sequence). CDR3 bases: TGTGCCAGCAGCTTGGGTAGCGTGAGCACAGATACGCAGCATTTT. Protein sequence: CASSLGSVSTDTQHF.

V is TRBV11-2 and J is TRBJ2-1, with D perhaps TRBD2 (6 bases). The CDR3 runs 16 residues. CDR1 SGHAT and CDR2 FQNNGV come from the germline V gene. The V gene lost 6 bases and the J gene lost 4 bases, with 19 bases spanning the gap. The CDR3 bases are TGTGCCAGCAGTAACGCTCGAGGGAGGACTTACAATGAGCAGTTCTTC. It yields the protein CASSNARGRTYNEQFF.

About this clonotype itself: This clone may be a read error of a much larger clone one base away. A read error is likely, as this CDR3 ends without the conserved phenylalanine or tryptophan. The chain has TRBV12-3 or TRBV12-4 and TRBJ2-7; D gene ambiguous. CDR3 length: 13 amino acids. The V and J ends lost 6 bases and 0 bases respectively, with 9 bases between them. In nucleotides, the CDR3 is TGTGCCAGCAGCTTTGGGTACTCCTACGAGCAGTACTCC. It yields the protein CASSFGYSYEQYS.

This rearrangement joins TRBV6-2 or TRBV6-3 to TRBJ2-7, with a tentative D call TRBD2 (6 bases). The CDR3 runs 11 residues. Germline V gene sequence: CDR1 MNHEY, CDR2 SVGEGT. V gave up 7 bases and J gave up 6 bases, with 10 bases separating them. In DNA, the CDR3 is TGTGCCAGCACTGACGGGGGCGAGCAGTACTTC. This sequence encodes CASTDGGEQYF.

About this clonotype: One end of the junction does not line up with germline, which may come from a read error. Written as DNA, the CDR3 is TGTGCCAGCTGCTTAGGAGGGACGTATGGCTACACCTTC. It specifies CASCLGGTYGYTF. The J gene is TRBJ1-2, the V gene TRBV7-9, with D possibly matching TRBD1 (5 bases). CDR3 size: 13 residues. Germline CDR1 is SEHNR and CDR2 is FQNEAQ (reference sequence).

The V call is TRBV7-9, the J call TRBJ2-7; 7 nucleotides line up with TRBD1. The CDR3 has 16 amino acids. Trimming cost V 5 bases and J 6 bases; bases outside gene matches: 16. The V gene's germline CDR1 is SEHNR and CDR2 FQNEAQ (reference sequence). The CDR3 region has the DNA TGTGCCAGCAGCCATACCGTAACCAAACAGGGGCTCGAGCAGTACTTC. This gives the protein CASSHTVTKQGLEQYF. Drawing the rest from reference TRBV7-9 and TRBJ2-7, the complete variable domain is DTGVSQNPRHKITKRGQNVTFRCDPISEHNRLYWYRQTLGQGPEFLTYFQNEAQLEKSRLLSDRFSAERPKGSFSTLEIQRTEQGDSAMYLCASSHTVTKQGLEQYFGPGTRLTVT.

J is TRBJ2-7 and V is TRBV14; D ambiguous. The V and J ends lost 3 bases and 1 base respectively, with 10 bases between them. Germline V gene data show CDR1 as SGHDN and CDR2 as FVKESK. There are 14 residues in the CDR3. This CDR3 reads CASSHDIGSYEQYF. DNA for the CDR3: TGTGCCAGCAGCCATGACATCGGGTCCTACGAGCAGTACTTC.

As for this clonotype: No conserved phenylalanine or tryptophan ends this CDR3, so it is likely a read error. This chain joins TRBV7-3 and TRBJ2-1; TRBD1 matches 9 bases. V shed 4 bases, J shed 9 bases, and the junction held 10 bases outside the gene matches. The CDR3 extends over 15 amino acids. In germline, CDR1 is SGHTA, CDR2 FQGTGA. The CDR3 region is CASSSAGTGSVEQFL. The CDR3 DNA follows: TGTGCCAGCAGCTCCGCCGGGACAGGGTCCGTTGAGCAGTTCCTC.

This clonotype showed up many times. The chain uses TRBV9 and TRBJ2-7; the match to TRBD2 covers 7 bases. Germline V lookup: CDR1 SGDLS, CDR2 YYNGEE. The CDR3 has 13 residues. Losses at the gene ends were 3 bases for V and 12 bases for J; bases not matched to a gene: 12. CDR3 residues: CASSASPSGPRYF. CDR3 nucleotides: TGTGCCAGCAGCGCCAGCCCTAGCGGACCCAGGTACTTC.

The sample holds many counts of this clonotype. The chain joins TRBV6-5 to TRBJ2-7, with 11 nucleotides matching TRBD2. Germline V CDR1 and CDR2: MNHEY, SVGAGI. The CDR3 spans 15 residues. V trimming: 6 bases; J trimming: 4 bases; junction bases outside the gene matches: 8. CDR3 sequence reads: CASRPGTSGMYEQYF. CDR3 DNA sequence: TGTGCCAGCAGACCCGGGACTAGCGGAATGTACGAGCAGTACTTC.

Many counts were recorded for this clonotype. CDR3 DNA sequence: TGTGCCACCACAGGGCTTGGGGCCAACGTCCTGACTTTC. Translated, it gives CATTGLGANVLTF. The gene calls are TRBV2 and TRBJ2-6; maybe TRBD1 (6 bases). Germline CDR1 is SNHLY and CDR2 is FYNNEI. V was trimmed by 10 bases and J by 3 bases, leaving 10 bases between them. The CDR3 loop spans 13 amino acids.

As to this clonotype: This CDR3 is missing its conserved last phenylalanine or tryptophan, likely due to a read error. The CDR3 DNA follows: TGTCCCAGCAGCTCAGAGGGGGGGGGGCCGTACCCACCATACAATGAGCAGTTCATC. Translated, it gives CPSSSEGGGPYPPYNEQFI. The genes are TRBV7-9 and TRBJ2-1, with D maybe TRBD2 (7 bases). Germline CDR1 reads SEHNR; CDR2 reads FQNEAQ (reference sequence). This CDR3 is 19 amino acids long.

This clonotype was recorded a few times. The gene calls are TRBV20-1 and TRBJ2-7; 8 bases line up with TRBD2. The CDR3 is made up of 14 amino acids. Germline lookup yields CDR1 DFQATT and CDR2 SNEGSKA (reference sequence). The V and J ends lost 6 bases and 3 bases, in that order; junction bases with no gene match: 10. The DNA of the CDR3 is TGCAGTGCCCCGTTGGGACTAGGCGACTACGAGCAGTACTTC. It is translated as CSAPLGLGDYEQYF.

The V call is TRBV7-6, the J call TRBJ2-2; no clear D gene. From germline, CDR1 is SGHVS and CDR2 FNYEAQ. Trimming removed 1 base from V and 4 bases from J, with 7 bases in between. This CDR3 spans 14 amino acids. CDR3 coding DNA: TGTGCCAGCAGCTTAGGAGGAATCACCGGGGAGCTGTTTTTT. This codes for CASSLGGITGELFF. The full variable domain, completed using reference TRBV7-6 and TRBJ2-2, is GAGVSQSPRYKVTKRGQDVALRCDPISGHVSLYWYRQALGQGPEFLTYFNYEAQQDKSGLPNDRFSAERPEGSISTLTIQRTEQRDSAMYRCASSLGGITGELFFGEGSRLTVL.

This clonotype was seen more than once but under ten times. This chain joins TRBV28 and TRBJ2-7; weak D call: TRBD2 (6 bases). The CDR3 is 16 residues long. Trimming shortened V by 7 bases and J by 0 bases, and 19 bases separated the two germline ends. Germline assignment: CDR1 MDHEN and CDR2 SYDVKM. The CDR3 sequence is CASTPTIRGTSYEQYF. CDR3 DNA sequence: TGTGCCAGCACCCCAACTATCCGGGGGACCTCCTACGAGCAGTACTTC.

In its sample, this clonotype was seen many times. The chain employs TRBV2 and TRBJ1-1; the D is unclear. The V and J ends lost 1 base and 5 bases respectively, with 11 bases between them. The V gene's germline CDR1 is SNHLY and CDR2 FYNNEI. The CDR3 totals 14 residues. CDR3 protein: CASSEVMVGTEAFF. CDR3 DNA: TGTGCCAGCAGTGAAGTCATGGTCGGGACTGAAGCTTTCTTT.

This clonotype was counted at least ten times. The genes are TRBV6-1 and TRBJ1-5; the D is unclear. This CDR3 spans 13 amino acids. The germline V gene has CDR1 MNHNS and CDR2 SASEGT. V was clipped by 7 bases and J by 4 bases, with 11 bases between them. The CDR3 DNA reads TGTGCCAGCACTGACGCCCCAAATCAGCCCCAGCATTTT. Translation: CASTDAPNQPQHF.

This sequence joins TRBV11-2 and TRBJ2-1; the match to TRBD2 covers 7 bases. The germline CDR1 and CDR2 sequences are SGHAT and FQNNGV. This CDR3 has 14 residues. The J segment lost 5 bases and the V segment lost 8 bases, leaving 9 bases of the junction unmatched. CDR3 in amino acids: CASSAGTFDNEQFF. DNA of the CDR3: TGTGCCAGCTCAGCGGGGACGTTCGACAATGAGCAGTTCTTC.

This clonotype is a singleton in its sample. This clone may be a read error of a much larger clone one base away. This sequence joins TRBV7-9 and TRBJ2-2, with a possible D match to TRBD1 (6 bases). CDR1 and CDR2 from the germline V gene are SEHNR and FQNEAQ (reference sequence). The CDR3 runs 14 residues. Trimming removed 4 bases from V and 7 bases from J, with 13 bases in between. The CDR3 is CASSSQGRYGELFF. The CDR3 DNA is TGTGCCAGCAGCTCACAGGGAAGATACGGGGAGCTGTTTTTT.

This sequence joins TRBV9 and TRBJ2-5, with 8 nucleotides matching TRBD1. The CDR3 loop spans 13 amino acids. CDR1 and CDR2 (germline): SGDLS, YYNGEE. Germline trimming cut 3 bases from V and 5 bases from J; bases unmatched to any gene: 3. The CDR3, as DNA: TGTGCCAGCAGCGGGGACAGGCCCGAGACCCAGTACTTC. This gives the protein CASSGDRPETQYF.

A few counts support this clonotype. The J gene is TRBJ1-5, the V gene TRBV27, with TRBD1 matching over 7 bases. CDR3 length equals 17 residues. The germline V gene has CDR1 MNHEY and CDR2 SMNVEV (reference sequence). V was clipped by 5 bases and J by 1 base; unmatched bases: 11. The CDR3: CASSISAGTVSNQPQHF. In DNA, the CDR3 is TGTGCCAGCAGTATTTCGGCCGGGACAGTGAGCAATCAGCCCCAGCATTTT.

About this clonotype itself: In this CDR3 the conserved last residue, phenylalanine or tryptophan, is missing, so a read error is likely. The chain employs TRBV6-2 or TRBV6-3 and TRBJ1-5, with 10 bases lining up with TRBD1. This CDR3 spans 16 amino acids. The germline V gene encodes CDR1 MNHEY and CDR2 SVGEGT. J gave up 7 bases and V 6 bases, and 12 bases lay outside the gene matches. The CDR3 here is CASRGGRDRGDQPQHI. In DNA form, the CDR3 reads TGTGCCAGCAGGGGTGGCCGGGACAGGGGCGACCAGCCCCAGCATATT.